These 32 T cell receptor beta chains originate from one sample sequenced in a study of blood T cell repertoires in COVID-19. Sequencing was performed with immunoSEQ multiplex PCR; in TCRdb, only in-frame clones are kept and a portion is missing. This table holds tens of thousands of clones, nearly 90% found once. Sequenced input: peripheral blood. These receptors were obtained from a man aged 65 to 79 with active COVID-19.

The rearrangement joins TRBV28 to TRBJ2-7; a possible D gene is TRBD2 (5 bases). Germline V CDR1 and CDR2: MDHEN, SYDVKM. The V gene lost 4 bases and the J gene lost 1 base, with 17 bases spanning the gap. This CDR3 contains 16 residues. CDR3 sequence reads: CASSSLRAAPSYEQYF. The CDR3 DNA follows: TGTGCCAGCAGTTCCCTCAGAGCGGCCCCTTCCTACGAGCAGTACTTC. Supplemented by reference TRBV28 and TRBJ2-7, the full variable domain reads DVKVTQSSRYLVKRTGEKVFLECVQDMDHENMFWYRQDPGLGLRLIYFSYDVKMKEKGDIPEGYSVSREKKERFSLILESASTNQTSMYLCASSSLRAAPSYEQYFGPGTRLTVT.

The chain joins TRBV6-5 to TRBJ1-2, with a weak D call TRBD1 (6 bases). Germline lookup yields CDR1 MNHEY and CDR2 SVGAGI. V was pared by 2 bases and J by 7 bases, with 11 bases between. This CDR3 spans 13 amino acids. This chain's CDR3 is CASSYVGGLGYTF. The CDR3 DNA reads as TGTGCCAGCAGTTACGTCGGGGGGCTTGGCTACACCTTC.

In nucleotides, the CDR3 is TGCGCCAGTCGGCCCTCCGGGACTAGCTCCCCAGGGGAGCAGTACTTC. Translation: CASRPSGTSSPGEQYF. This chain joins TRBV5-1 and TRBJ2-7; TRBD2 aligns across 9 bases. Trimming took 8 bases from V and 7 from J; bases not matched to a gene: 19. The CDR3 consists of 16 residues. From germline, CDR1 is SGHRS and CDR2 YFSETQ.

The rearrangement links TRBV28 to TRBJ2-2; 11 positions match TRBD1. The CDR3 loop spans 17 amino acids. Germline loops: CDR1 MDHEN, CDR2 SYDVKM. The ends lost 4 bases at V and 1 base at J; junction bases unmatched: 5. CDR3 protein: CASSSPGTGGNTGELFF. CDR3 coding DNA: TGTGCCAGCAGTTCCCCCGGGACAGGGGGGAACACCGGGGAGCTGTTTTTT.

This sequence joins TRBV28 and TRBJ1-2, with 7 bases lining up with TRBD1. The CDR3 is made up of 14 amino acids. Losses at the gene ends were 4 bases for V and 5 bases for J; bases not matched to a gene: 7. Per the germline V gene, CDR1 is MDHEN and CDR2 is SYDVKM. The CDR3 loop reads CASSSRATGYGYTF. For the CDR3, the DNA is TGTGCCAGCAGTTCCCGCGCGACAGGGTATGGCTACACCTTC.

The chain joins TRBV6-5 to TRBJ1-3, with D tentatively TRBD1 (6 bases). The germline V gene encodes CDR1 MNHEY and CDR2 SVGAGI. Trimming left V 6 bases short and J 5 bases short, with 14 bases between. This CDR3 has 14 residues. This CDR3 reads CASRPTGQRNTIYF. CDR3 nucleotides: TGTGCCAGCAGACCGACAGGCCAGCGAAACACCATATATTTT.

The chain has TRBV5-1 and TRBJ1-1; 10 bases are a match to TRBD1. Trimming removed 3 bases from V and 4 bases from J; junction bases left unmatched: 6. There are 15 residues in the CDR3. CDR1 and CDR2 (germline): SGHRS, YFSETQ. The CDR3: CASSSRQGATTEAFF. The CDR3 bases are TGCGCCAGCAGCTCACGACAGGGGGCGACCACTGAAGCTTTCTTT.

This clone is termed medium-sized. The chain uses TRBV5-5 and TRBJ2-7; 8 bases line up with TRBD1. The trim removed 0 bases at V and 4 bases at J, leaving 3 bases unmatched. CDR1 and CDR2 (germline): SGHKS, YYEKEE (reference sequence). The CDR3 runs to 14 residues. CDR3 protein: CASSLEDRVYEQYF. The CDR3 DNA follows: TGTGCCAGCAGCTTGGAGGACAGGGTTTACGAGCAGTACTTC.

The chain uses TRBV5-1 and TRBJ2-5; D is perhaps TRBD1 (6 bases). CDR3 length: 16 amino acids. CDR1 is SGHRS, CDR2 YFSETQ, per germline. Trimming cost V 6 bases and J 9 bases, with 27 bases left between them. The CDR3 region is CASTPPGSTGLGSQYF. DNA of the CDR3: TGCGCCAGCACCCCCCCTGGGTCTACAGGGTTAGGGTCCCAGTACTTC.

The gene calls are TRBV7-6 and TRBJ2-1, with D possibly TRBD1 on 5 matching bases. CDR1 and CDR2 (germline): SGHVS, FNYEAQ. This CDR3 spans 15 amino acids. The ends were cut back, 0 bases at V and 4 bases at J, with 10 bases in the middle. This CDR3 reads CASSLADSYYNEQFF. The CDR3, as DNA: TGTGCCAGCAGCTTAGCCGACAGCTATTACAATGAGCAGTTCTTC.

This clone was seen once. The V and J genes are TRBV18 and TRBJ2-3, with TRBD1 identical over 7 bases. The germline gives CDR1 KGHSH, CDR2 LQKENI. The ends lost 5 bases at V and 2 bases at J; junction bases unmatched: 4. The CDR3 is made up of 14 amino acids. The CDR3 region has the DNA TGTGCCAGCTCATCACAGGGGCCCACAGATACGCAGTATTTT. Protein sequence: CASSSQGPTDTQYF.

J is TRBJ2-2 and V is TRBV7-2; 7 bases match TRBD2. Trimming removed 0 bases from V and 4 bases from J; junction bases left unmatched: 2. The CDR3 length is 15 residues. CDR1 and CDR2 from the germline V gene are SGHTA and FQGNSA. CDR3 sequence (DNA): TGTGCCAGCAGCTTAGCGCCGGGGGGCACCGGGGAGCTGTTTTTT. Its translation is CASSLAPGGTGELFF.

This chain joins TRBV19 and TRBJ1-2; the D gene is possibly TRBD1 (5 bases). In germline, CDR1 is LNHDA, CDR2 SQIVND (reference sequence). This CDR3 is built from 15 residues. V lost 6 bases and J 1 base, leaving 15 bases between the germline ends. DNA of the CDR3: TGTGCCAGTAGGAAAAGCGGGGGGGGTAACTATGGCTACACCTTC. Translating it yields CASRKSGGGNYGYTF.

The chain employs TRBV4-2 and TRBJ1-3, with D perhaps TRBD1 (6 bases). Germline CDR1 and CDR2: LGHNA and YNFKEQ. Trimming cost V 4 bases and J 3 bases, with 16 bases left between them. The CDR3 length is 16 residues. Written as DNA, the CDR3 is TGTGCCAGCAGCCCCTTCCGGGGGGCCGGTGGAAACACCATATATTTT. This translates into CASSPFRGAGGNTIYF.

The chain recombines TRBV4-2 with TRBJ2-3; D is unclear. V lost 4 bases, J lost 6 bases, and 8 bases lay in between. The CDR3 is 12 residues long. CDR1 LGHNA and CDR2 YNFKEQ come from the germline V gene. CDR3 protein: CASSRLEDTQYF. In nucleotides, the CDR3 is TGTGCCAGCAGCCGATTGGAGGATACGCAGTATTTT.

V and J are TRBV6-2 or TRBV6-3 and TRBJ1-4; 7 nucleotides agree with TRBD1. This CDR3 region has 15 residues. The junction had 9 bases not matched to a gene; V was cut back by 3 bases and J by 8 bases. Germline V gene sequence: CDR1 MNHEY, CDR2 SVGEGT. The CDR3 here is CASSYERGLGEKLFF. The CDR3 nucleotides are TGTGCCAGCAGTTATGAGAGGGGGCTCGGCGAAAAACTGTTTTTT.

V is TRBV7-3 and J is TRBJ2-2; a possible D gene is TRBD2 (5 bases). The V end lost 3 bases, the J end lost 5 bases, and 10 bases lay between the germline ends. Looked up from germline, CDR1 is SGHTA and CDR2 is FQGTGA. The CDR3 length is 14 residues. The CDR3 reads CASSFTRETGELFF. The CDR3 coding sequence is TGTGCCAGCAGCTTTACTAGGGAGACCGGGGAGCTGTTTTTT.

The chain has TRBV27 and TRBJ1-2; 9 nucleotides match TRBD1. Germline CDR1 is MNHEY and CDR2 is SMNVEV (reference sequence). The V and J ends lost 2 bases and 8 bases, in that order; junction bases with no gene match: 3. The CDR3 runs to 13 residues. The CDR3 nucleotides read TGTGCCAGCAGTTTAAACAGGGGGCTCGGCTACACCTTC. It translates to CASSLNRGLGYTF.

The chain uses TRBV5-1 and TRBJ2-1; D is perhaps TRBD2 (6 bases). The CDR3 extends over 14 amino acids. Deletions cut 1 base from V and 8 bases from J, with 13 bases between. Germline CDR1 SGHRS, CDR2 YFSETQ. CDR3 nucleotides: TGCGCCAGCAGCTTGCGGGACTTGGGGGATGAGCAGTTCTTC. Translating gives CASSLRDLGDEQFF.

The chain is built from TRBV3-1 (or the pseudogene TRBV3-2) and TRBJ2-1; 7 bases match TRBD2. This CDR3 comprises 16 residues. CDR1 is LGHDT, CDR2 YNNKEL, per germline (reference sequence). The trim removed 4 bases at V and 8 bases at J, leaving 14 bases unmatched. The CDR3 region is CASSLKRLPGGDEQFF. The CDR3 DNA sequence: TGTGCCAGCAGCCTCAAAAGGTTGCCGGGAGGAGATGAGCAGTTCTTC.

The rearrangement links TRBV2 to TRBJ2-4; 9 positions match TRBD1. Germline V gene sequence: CDR1 SNHLY, CDR2 FYNNEI. Losses at the gene ends were 6 bases for V and 0 bases for J; bases not matched to a gene: 3. CDR3 length: 15 residues. CDR3 sequence (DNA): TGTGCCAGCAGCGGACAGGGGATAGCCAAAAACATTCAGTACTTC. It codes for CASSGQGIAKNIQYF.

The J gene is TRBJ2-1, the V gene TRBV5-8, with D possibly being TRBD1 (5 bases). CDR3 size: 14 residues. With 2 bases removed from V and 9 bases from J, the gap between germline ends came to 15 bases. The V gene's germline CDR1 is SGHTS and CDR2 YDEGEE. CDR3 loop: CASSLFQGAREQFF. The CDR3 DNA reads TGTGCCAGCAGCTTATTCCAGGGCGCGCGTGAGCAGTTCTTC.

The rearrangement uses TRBV3-1 (or the pseudogene TRBV3-2) and TRBJ1-3, with D perhaps TRBD1 (5 bases). This CDR3 has 16 amino acids. V lost 1 base, J lost 4 bases, and 14 bases lay in between. CDR1 and CDR2 from the germline V gene are LGHDT and YNNKEL (reference sequence). The CDR3: CASSQVPQGSGNTIYF. CDR3 DNA: TGTGCCAGCAGCCAAGTTCCGCAGGGCTCGGGAAACACCATATATTTT.

The chain employs TRBV18 and TRBJ2-1; 15 positions agree with TRBD2. In germline, CDR1 is KGHSH, CDR2 LQKENI. The V segment lost 6 bases and the J segment 6 bases; nucleotides outside the gene matches: 6. The CDR3 contains 16 residues. CDR3 in DNA: TGTGCCAGCTCGCACCCGGGACTAGCGGGAGGCAATGAGCAGTTCTTC. Translation gives CASSHPGLAGGNEQFF.

This chain connects TRBV6-1 to TRBJ1-5; 9 nucleotides match TRBD1. In germline, CDR1 is MNHNS, CDR2 SASEGT. The CDR3 has 17 amino acids. The V and J ends lost 1 base and 6 bases, in that order; junction bases with no gene match: 10. CDR3 protein: CASSEVPGTGNCQPQHF. CDR3 sequence (DNA): TGTGCCAGCAGTGAAGTGCCGGGGACAGGGAATTGTCAGCCCCAGCATTTT.

Concerning this clone itself: The same CDR3 also results from other DNA sequences found in this sample. This rearrangement joins TRBV28 to TRBJ1-2, with D perhaps TRBD1 (5 bases). The germline CDR1 and CDR2 sequences are MDHEN and SYDVKM. The CDR3 totals 13 residues. V lost 6 bases to trimming and J lost 0 bases, with 8 bases between them. The CDR3 DNA sequence: TGTGCCAGCAGACAGACAGCTAACTATGGCTACACCTTC. This gives the protein CASRQTANYGYTF.

V and J are TRBV5-1 and TRBJ2-5; 8 nucleotides align to TRBD2. CDR3 size: 17 residues. Germline V CDR1 and CDR2: SGHRS, YFSETQ. V shed 0 bases, J shed 5 bases, and the junction held 12 bases outside the gene matches. The CDR3 is CASSLGTSRGPRETQYF. CDR3 DNA sequence: TGCGCCAGCAGCTTGGGGACTAGCCGAGGGCCCCGGGAGACCCAGTACTTC.

The V gene is TRBV18, the J gene TRBJ2-5, with TRBD1 matching 7 bases. CDR3 size: 16 residues. Trimming at V came to 0 bases and at J to 5 bases, leaving 9 bases not matched to a gene. CDR1 and CDR2 from the germline V gene are KGHSH and LQKENI. The CDR3 reads CASSPPGTVNGETQYF. CDR3 sequence (DNA): TGTGCCAGCTCACCACCCGGGACAGTGAACGGGGAGACCCAGTACTTC.

This chain links TRBV2 with TRBJ2-7, with a tentative D call TRBD1 (5 bases). Trimming removed 7 bases from V and 4 bases from J, with 14 bases in between. Germline V gene sequence: CDR1 SNHLY, CDR2 FYNNEI. This CDR3 is 13 amino acids long. CDR3 bases: TGTGCCAGCATGTCTTCAGGGTGGTACGAGCAGTACTTC. Protein product: CASMSSGWYEQYF.

The chain employs TRBV28 and TRBJ1-2; D perhaps matches TRBD1 (5 bases). The CDR3 covers 14 residues. Trimming stripped 3 bases from V and 6 bases from J, with 14 bases between. Germline V CDR1 and CDR2: MDHEN, SYDVKM. The CDR3 DNA is TGTGCCAGCAGTTTCCACACAAGGGGAAATGGCTACACCTTC. As protein: CASSFHTRGNGYTF.

V usage is TRBV27 and J usage is TRBJ2-7; TRBD1 matches at 9 bases. V gave up 3 bases and J gave up 0 bases; unmatched junction bases: 15. Germline V gene lookup returns CDR1 MNHEY and CDR2 SMNVEV (reference sequence). The CDR3 totals 19 residues. This chain's CDR3 is CASSFTRPLGQGNSYEQYF. In DNA form, the CDR3 reads TGTGCCAGCAGTTTCACCCGACCGTTAGGACAGGGGAACTCCTACGAGCAGTACTTC.

This clone appeared a few times. J is TRBJ1-5 and V is TRBV7-2; D is unresolved. The CDR3 extends over 17 amino acids. Germline V lookup: CDR1 SGHTA, CDR2 FQGNSA. Trimming took 4 bases from V and 2 from J, leaving 18 bases between them. CDR3: CASSSNRAGVGNQPQHF. CDR3 nucleotides: TGTGCCAGCAGCTCCAACCGTGCCGGGGTCGGCAATCAGCCCCAGCATTTT.